A selection of T cell receptor beta chains follows, all from one sample in a study of blood T cell repertoires in COVID-19. Data came from immunoSEQ multiplex PCR; TCRdb stores just in-frame clones and leaves some out. This table holds about 210,000 clones, more than 85% found once. Sample: peripheral blood. The receptors originated from a middle-aged man with acute or convalescent COVID-19. Each CDR3 is given with its conserved first and last residue. D genes are given only for firm matches. Rows may omit the clone size; those that give it use once, few, many or a size class.

d_call | j_call | v_call | clone_size | cdr3_aa | cdr3_nt
. | TRBJ2-3 | TRBV19 | . | CASSTPTYTDTQYF | TGTGCCAGTAGTACCCCAACCTACACAGATACGCAGTATTTT
. | TRBJ2-7 | TRBV19 | . | CASSPRGGPVYEQYF | TGTGCCAGTAGTCCGCGAGGGGGACCCGTCTACGAGCAGTACTTC
TRBD2 | TRBJ2-7 | TRBV6-5 | . | CASTQTSGGSYEQYF | TGTGCCAGCACCCAGACTAGCGGGGGGTCCTACGAGCAGTACTTC
. | TRBJ2-3 | TRBV5-4 | . | CASSSPGKDTQYF | TGTGCCAGCAGCTCCCCGGGGAAAGATACGCAGTATTTT
. | TRBJ1-1 | TRBV24-1 | . | CATSAQMNTEAFF | TGTGCCACCAGTGCGCAGATGAACACTGAAGCTTTCTTT
TRBD2 | TRBJ2-2 | TRBV28 | . | CASNPNSGSGTGELFF | TGTGCCAGCAACCCCAATAGCGGGAGCGGGACCGGGGAGCTGTTTTTT
TRBD1 | TRBJ1-1 | TRBV14 | . | CASSQLGQGARDTEAFF | TGTGCCAGCAGCCAACTTGGACAGGGGGCACGGGACACTGAAGCTTTCTTT
TRBD1 | TRBJ1-4 | TRBV5-1 | . | CASSSLPGTGGLYEKLFF | TGCGCCAGCAGCTCTCTTCCCGGGACAGGGGGCCTATATGAAAAACTGTTTTTT
TRBD2 | TRBJ2-7 | TRBV7-8 | . | CASSLVAGAYEQYF | TGTGCCAGCAGCTTAGTAGCGGGGGCCTACGAGCAGTACTTC
. | TRBJ2-2 | TRBV7-3 | . | CASSPAGAGELFF | TGTGCCAGCAGCCCGGCGGGCGCCGGGGAGCTGTTTTTT
. | TRBJ2-6 | TRBV19 | . | CASSTAEGLGANVLTF | TGTGCCAGTAGTACCGCAGAGGGACTTGGAGCCAACGTCCTGACTTTC
. | TRBJ1-5 | TRBV2 | . | CASRRRGFSNQPQHF | TGTGCCAGCAGGCGCCGGGGGTTTAGCAATCAGCCCCAGCATTTT
TRBD1 | TRBJ1-5 | TRBV19 | . | CASSPRQGDQPQHF | TGTGCCAGTAGTCCGAGACAGGGGGATCAGCCCCAGCATTTT
TRBD1 | TRBJ1-5 | TRBV24-1 | . | CATSDSGTGLNQPQHF | TGTGCCACCAGTGATTCCGGGACAGGCCTTAATCAGCCCCAGCATTTT
TRBD2 | TRBJ2-7 | TRBV3-1/TRBV3-2 | . | CASSQFSGRMRGHEQYF | TGTGCCAGCAGCCAATTTAGCGGGAGGATGAGGGGACACGAGCAGTACTTC
TRBD1 | TRBJ1-5 | TRBV2 | . | CASTPEGQALYQPQHF | TGTGCCAGCACCCCTGAAGGACAGGCTCTTTATCAGCCCCAGCATTTT
TRBD1 | TRBJ2-4 | TRBV7-9 | . | CASSSGGQGSAKNIQYF | TGTGCCAGCAGCTCCGGGGGACAGGGCTCCGCCAAAAACATTCAGTACTTC
TRBD2 | TRBJ2-5 | TRBV6-6 | . | CASSYPRETATQYF | TGTGCCAGCAGTTACCCGCGGGAGACGGCGACCCAGTACTTC
. | TRBJ2-1 | TRBV30 | . | CAWTWEGGRYNEQFF | TGTGCCTGGACCTGGGAGGGGGGGAGATACAATGAGCAGTTCTTC
TRBD1 | TRBJ1-1 | TRBV2 | . | CASSFQGAGSTEAFF | TGTGCCAGCAGTTTTCAGGGGGCGGGGTCCACTGAAGCTTTCTTT
. | TRBJ1-2 | TRBV11-2 | few | CASSPGGGSGYTF | TGTGCCAGCAGCCCCGGGGGGGGTAGTGGCTACACCTTC
TRBD2 | TRBJ2-1 | TRBV4-3 | . | CASSQLAGMGSYNEQFF | TGCGCCAGCAGCCAATTAGCGGGAATGGGATCCTACAATGAGCAGTTCTTC
. | TRBJ1-1 | TRBV14 | . | CASSNLGSPNTEAFF | TGTGCCAGCAGCAATTTGGGGAGCCCGAACACTGAAGCTTTCTTT
. | TRBJ1-4 | TRBV4-3 | . | CASSQDGTGPATNEKLFF | TGCGCCAGCAGCCAAGACGGAACAGGGCCCGCAACTAATGAAAAACTGTTTTTT
. | TRBJ2-7 | TRBV14 | . | CASSQEVGQGRFF | TGTGCCAGCAGCCAAGAAGTCGGGCAGGGTCGTTTTTTC
TRBD1 | TRBJ1-4 | TRBV5-1 | . | CASSLGQGVSNEKLFF | TGCGCCAGCAGCTTGGGGCAGGGGGTTAGTAATGAAAAACTGTTTTTT
TRBD1 | TRBJ2-1 | TRBV28 | . | CASSLAAQGWHEQFF | TGTGCCAGCAGTTTGGCGGCACAGGGGTGGCATGAGCAGTTCTTC
TRBD2 | TRBJ2-2 | TRBV4-2 | . | CASSQEPPSGGFLGGGELFF | TGTGCCAGCAGCCAAGAGCCCCCTAGCGGGGGGTTCCTCGGGGGCGGGGAGCTGTTTTTT
TRBD1 | TRBJ1-4 | TRBV7-9 | . | CASSLGQGGHEKLFF | TGTGCCAGCAGCTTAGGACAGGGCGGTCATGAAAAACTGTTTTTT
. | TRBJ2-7 | TRBV7-8 | . | CASSKEGTGLYEQYF | TGTGCCAGCAGCAAAGAGGGTACAGGGCTCTACGAGCAGTACTTC
TRBD2 | TRBJ2-7 | TRBV9 | . | CASSPGTSGRSYEQYF | TGTGCCAGCAGCCCGGGGACTAGCGGTCGCTCCTACGAGCAGTACTTC
. | TRBJ2-7 | TRBV30 | once | CAWRLGDEQYF | TGTGCCTGGAGACTCGGGGACGAGCAGTACTTC
TRBD2 | TRBJ2-7 | TRBV19 | once | CASSPLGVSGESYEQYF | TGTGCCAGTAGCCCCTTGGGAGTTAGCGGGGAATCCTACGAGCAGTACTTC
. | TRBJ2-3 | TRBV2 | . | CASLPRGDTQYF | TGTGCCAGCCTGCCCAGGGGAGATACGCAGTATTTT
TRBD1 | TRBJ1-5 | TRBV10-3 | once | CAISETGQGISQPQHF | TGTGCCATCAGTGAGACGGGACAGGGGATCAGTCAGCCCCAGCATTTT
. | TRBJ1-1 | TRBV7-2 | . | CASQPGDRSTEAFF | TGTGCCAGCCAGCCCGGTGATAGGAGCACTGAAGCTTTCTTT
. | TRBJ2-7 | TRBV24-1 | once | CATSDSRRDEQYF | TGTGCCACCAGTGATTCCCGGCGGGACGAGCAGTACTTC
. | TRBJ2-3 | TRBV7-3 | . | CASSPSTDTQYF | TGTGCCAGCAGCCCTAGCACAGATACGCAGTATTTT
. | TRBJ2-1 | TRBV19 | . | CASRVSAGNEQFF | TGTGCCAGTAGGGTTAGCGCGGGCAATGAGCAGTTCTTC
TRBD1 | TRBJ1-4 | TRBV25-1 | once | CASTPRQGTNEKLFF | TGTGCCAGCACCCCAAGACAGGGCACTAATGAAAAACTGTTTTTT
. | TRBJ1-2 | TRBV27 | few | CASSPGGRNYGYTF | TGTGCCAGCAGTCCCGGGGGGAGGAACTATGGCTACACCTTC
. | TRBJ1-6 | TRBV18 | . | CATRTDGPGSPLHF | TGTGCCACCCGGACGGACGGTCCAGGGTCACCCCTCCACTTT
TRBD2 | TRBJ2-7 | TRBV3-1/TRBV3-2 | . | CASSPRTSGSYEQYF | TGTGCCAGCAGCCCGCGGACTAGCGGGAGTTACGAGCAGTACTTC
TRBD1 | TRBJ1-6 | TRBV28 | . | CASSTPRQGSDSPLHF | TGTGCCAGCAGCACCCCTCGACAGGGTAGTGATTCACCCCTCCACTTT